Given below is one T cell receptor (beta chain) in context. Its antigen is still unknown. This sample is part of a study of blood T cells in healthy people across ages. Study findings and constraints: One million T cells yielded diversity estimates that were considered underestimates. Long-lived donors exceeded aged donors in naive CD4+ cells and diversity.

A J-beta primer mix and a sample-barcoded 5' primer were used in a second PCR of about 7 to 12 cycles. TCRdb analysed the 5' RACE reads with MiXCR anew, one entry per CDR3 protein. The sample holds roughly 930,000 distinct CDR3 sequences, 45% to 50% seen once. In germline, CDR1 is LNHDA, CDR2 SQIVND (reference sequence). V lost 9 bases and J lost 1, with 8 bases in between. The CDR3 is 12 amino acids. This receptor was obtained from a man aged 25-40 years in good health. Sequenced sample: blood. The rearrangement joins TRBV19 to TRBJ2-3; possible D gene TRBD1, 5 bases. The CDR3 loop is CARAQGTDTQYF. Written as DNA, the CDR3 is TGTGCCAGGGCACAGGGCACAGATACGCAGTATTTT.